This T cell receptor (beta chain) was captured in a study of blood T cell repertoires in COVID-19. As for the study in general: COVID-19 samples collected from the United States, Italy and Spain covered acute and convalescent phases. Sources were T cells, B-cell-depleted T cells, or PBMCs; the material itself was cDNA or gDNA.

Original data processing: Researchers report that nucleated cell counts were estimated from reference gene primer amplification. Measured with immunoSEQ multiplex PCR; TCRdb has only the in-frame clones, and not every one. Clonal size and the V and J genes are those of that table, whereas D and trimming came from the DNA. The sample consists of a few hundred thousand clones, around nine tenths of them appearing once. Material: peripheral blood. This TCR was sampled from a woman in her sixties with acute or convalescent COVID-19.

DNA of the CDR3: TGTGCCAGCAGTCCCTGGGGGCTAAACTACAATGAGCAGTTCTTC. Translation: CASSPWGLNYNEQFF. The chain is built from TRBV27 and TRBJ2-1; tentative D call: TRBD1 (6 bases). The V gene lost 5 bases and the J gene lost 3 bases, with 14 bases spanning the gap. Germline V gene lookup returns CDR1 MNHEY and CDR2 SMNVEV (reference sequence). This CDR3 comprises 15 residues.